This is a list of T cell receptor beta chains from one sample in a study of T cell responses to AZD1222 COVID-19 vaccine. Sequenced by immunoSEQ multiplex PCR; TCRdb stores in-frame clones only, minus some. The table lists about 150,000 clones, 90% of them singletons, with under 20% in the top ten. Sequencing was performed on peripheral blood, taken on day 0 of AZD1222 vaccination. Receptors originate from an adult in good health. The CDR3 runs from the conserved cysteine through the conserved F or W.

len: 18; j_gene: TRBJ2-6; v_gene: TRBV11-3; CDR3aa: CASSLDKFGLSGANVLTF
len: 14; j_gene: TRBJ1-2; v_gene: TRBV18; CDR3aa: CASSPGQGGYGYTF
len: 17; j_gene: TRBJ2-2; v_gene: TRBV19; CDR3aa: CASSIDPPSKGTGELFF
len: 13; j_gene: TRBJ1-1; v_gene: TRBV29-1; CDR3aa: CSVDGTVNTEAFF
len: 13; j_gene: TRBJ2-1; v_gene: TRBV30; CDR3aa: CACSESSYNEQFF
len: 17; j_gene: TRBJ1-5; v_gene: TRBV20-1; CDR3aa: CSASPGTGSLSNQPQHF
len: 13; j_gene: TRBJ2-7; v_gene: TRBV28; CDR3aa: CASSWDGTYEQYF
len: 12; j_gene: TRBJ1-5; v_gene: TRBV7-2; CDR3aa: CASSLAGRVQHF
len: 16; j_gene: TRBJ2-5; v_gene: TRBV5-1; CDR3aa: CASSLVGSGSSETQYF
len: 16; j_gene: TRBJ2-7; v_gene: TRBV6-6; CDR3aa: CASSYTGGTASYEQYF
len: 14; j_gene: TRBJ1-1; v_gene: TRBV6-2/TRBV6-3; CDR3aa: CASSYGQDVGEAFF
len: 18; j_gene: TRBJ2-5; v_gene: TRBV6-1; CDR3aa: CASSEARTSLPPQETQYF
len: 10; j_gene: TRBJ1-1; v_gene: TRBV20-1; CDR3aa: CSASDTEAFF
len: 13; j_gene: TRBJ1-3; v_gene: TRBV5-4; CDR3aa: CASSTTSGNTIYF
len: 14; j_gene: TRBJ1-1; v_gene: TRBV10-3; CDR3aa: CAISLQSSNTEAFF
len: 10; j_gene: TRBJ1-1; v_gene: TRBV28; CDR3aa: CASSYTEAFF
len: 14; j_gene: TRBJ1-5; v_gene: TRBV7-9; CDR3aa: CASSFEGMNQPQHF
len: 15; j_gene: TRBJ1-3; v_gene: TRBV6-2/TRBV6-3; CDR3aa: CASSYKGMTGNTIYF
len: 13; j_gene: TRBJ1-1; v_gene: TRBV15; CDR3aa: CATSSYGGTEAFF
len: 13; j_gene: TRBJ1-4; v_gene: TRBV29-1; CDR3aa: CSANRGQGEKLFF
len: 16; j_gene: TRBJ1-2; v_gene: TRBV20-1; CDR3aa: CSASYGGNRGWSGYTF
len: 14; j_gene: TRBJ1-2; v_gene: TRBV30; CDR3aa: CAWSVEGRLFGYTF
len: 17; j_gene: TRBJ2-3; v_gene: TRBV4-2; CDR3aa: CASSQGIAGGLTDTQYF
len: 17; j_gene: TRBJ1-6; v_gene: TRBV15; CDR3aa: CATSETGASSYNSPLHF